The 21 T cell receptor beta chains listed next were all sequenced from one sample in a study of blood T cell repertoires in COVID-19. Repertoires were generated with immunoSEQ multiplex PCR, while TCRdb's copy carries only in-frame clones and drops some. This sample has around 55,000 clones, with 88% found just once. Sequencing was carried out using peripheral blood. These receptors came from a man aged 55 to 69 with active COVID-19.

The rearrangement uses TRBV10-2 and TRBJ1-3; no clear D gene. Trimming removed 2 bases at V and 6 bases at J, with 11 bases between. Germline values: CDR1 WSHSY, CDR2 SAAADI. There are 14 residues in the CDR3. As DNA, the CDR3 is TGCGCCAGCAGTGAGATGGCATTCCCAAACACCATATATTTT. Translating it yields CASSEMAFPNTIYF.

This clone appeared a single time. An end of the junction does not agree with germline; a read error may underlie this. V and J are TRBV19 and TRBJ2-1; 15 nucleotides match TRBD2. The CDR3 length is 14 residues. CDR1 is LNHDA and CDR2 is SQIVND in the germline V gene (reference sequence). CDR3 sequence (DNA): TGTGCCAGTAGTAGGGGACTAGCGGGAGGTCCTATGATCTTC. Translation gives CASSRGLAGGPMIF.

The chain combines TRBV5-4 with TRBJ2-1, with TRBD2 identical over 11 bases. The V gene's germline CDR1 is SGHNT and CDR2 YYREEE (reference sequence). This CDR3 is 16 amino acids long. J was trimmed by 5 bases and V by 0 bases; bases with no gene match: 4. In DNA form, the CDR3 reads TGTGCCAGCAGCTTGGAGGTAGCGGGAGGGAACAATGAGCAGTTCTTC. Its protein is CASSLEVAGGNNEQFF.

J is TRBJ2-2 and V is TRBV5-1; D possibly corresponds to TRBD2 (5 bases). This CDR3 has 16 residues. With 1 base removed from V and 3 bases from J, the gap between germline ends came to 13 bases. The germline V gene encodes CDR1 SGHRS and CDR2 YFSETQ. The CDR3, as DNA: TGCGCCAGCAGCTTGTTAGAGGGTCCGGACACCGGGGAGCTGTTTTTT. Translating it yields CASSLLEGPDTGELFF.

V and J are TRBV18 and TRBJ2-2; tentative D call: TRBD1 (6 bases). V lost 0 bases, J lost 5 bases, and 13 bases lay in between. The V gene's germline CDR1 is KGHSH and CDR2 LQKENI. This CDR3 has 16 residues. The CDR3 here is CASSPPLGTRTGELFF. CDR3 bases: TGTGCCAGCTCACCACCCCTCGGGACACGTACCGGGGAGCTGTTTTTT. Combining the CDR3 with reference TRBV18 and TRBJ2-2 gives the whole variable domain NAGVMQNPRHLVRRRGQEARLRCSPMKGHSHVYWYRQLPEEGLKFMVYLQKENIIDESGMPKERFSAEFPKEGPSILRIQQVVRGDSAAYFCASSPPLGTRTGELFFGEGSRLTVL.

This chain joins TRBV4-1 and TRBJ1-6; TRBD1 is a possible D gene (5 bases). CDR1 MGHRA and CDR2 YSYEKL come from the germline V gene. The CDR3 consists of 15 residues. The V end lost 1 base, the J end lost 6 bases, and 10 bases lay between the germline ends. The CDR3 sequence is CASSQGGRANSPLHF. The DNA of the CDR3 is TGCGCCAGCAGCCAAGGAGGCAGGGCTAATTCACCCCTCCACTTT.

The chain couples TRBV5-1 to TRBJ1-4; 10 bases fit TRBD1. The germline gives CDR1 SGHRS, CDR2 YFSETQ. This CDR3 contains 16 residues. Trimming cost V 0 bases and J 7 bases; bases outside gene matches: 6. The CDR3, as DNA: TGCGCCAGCAGCTTGGTCCCCGGGACAGGGGCTGAAAAACTGTTTTTT. Translated, it gives CASSLVPGTGAEKLFF. The whole variable domain, remainder taken from reference TRBV5-1 and TRBJ1-4, is KAGVTQTPRYLIKTRGQQVTLSCSPISGHRSVSWYQQTPGQGLQFLFEYFSETQRNKGNFPGRFSGRQFSNSRSEMNVSTLELGDSALYLCASSLVPGTGAEKLFFGSGTQLSVL.

The chain employs TRBV5-1 and TRBJ2-7; D might be TRBD2 (6 bases). This CDR3 is 12 amino acids long. V lost 7 bases, J lost 6 bases, and 14 bases lay in between. Germline V CDR1 and CDR2: SGHRS, YFSETQ. DNA of the CDR3: TGCGCCAGCGAGGGACTCCCTGGCGAGCAGTACTTC. Protein sequence: CASEGLPGEQYF.

The chain recombines TRBV5-1 with TRBJ1-1; D gene ambiguous. CDR3 length equals 14 residues. Germline assignment: CDR1 SGHRS and CDR2 YFSETQ. V dropped 4 bases and J dropped 0 bases, with 10 bases sitting between them. The CDR3 reads CASSPRSMNTEAFF. The CDR3 coding sequence is TGCGCCAGCAGCCCCCGGAGCATGAACACTGAAGCTTTCTTT. The complete variable domain, with remaining parts taken from reference TRBV5-1 and TRBJ1-1, reads KAGVTQTPRYLIKTRGQQVTLSCSPISGHRSVSWYQQTPGQGLQFLFEYFSETQRNKGNFPGRFSGRQFSNSRSEMNVSTLELGDSALYLCASSPRSMNTEAFFGQGTRLTVV.

V usage is TRBV10-2 and J usage is TRBJ2-7; TRBD1 aligns across 9 bases. Germline V gives CDR1 WSHSY, CDR2 SAAADI. The CDR3 extends over 14 amino acids. V shed 8 bases and J 6 bases; nucleotides not matched to a gene: 11. CDR3 nucleotides: TGCGCCAGCGATACCGGGACAGGGCCTCTCGAGCAGTACTTC. This translates into CASDTGTGPLEQYF.

This rearrangement joins TRBV5-1 to TRBJ2-5, with 15 bases lining up with TRBD2. After removal of 6 bases from V and 0 bases from J, the junction contained 6 bases not matched to a gene. Germline V gene lookup returns CDR1 SGHRS and CDR2 YFSETQ. This CDR3 is 17 amino acids long. In nucleotides, the CDR3 is TGCGCCAGCAAAGAGGGACTAGCGGGAGGTTACCAAGAGACCCAGTACTTC. This translates into CASKEGLAGGYQETQYF.

V usage is TRBV28 and J usage is TRBJ1-5; tentatively, D is TRBD1 (6 bases). V gave up 8 bases and J gave up 2 bases, with 10 bases separating them. The CDR3 consists of 13 residues. In germline, CDR1 is MDHEN, CDR2 SYDVKM. The CDR3 DNA reads TGTGCCAGCCTGGGACAAGGCAATCAGCCCCAGCATTTT. Its protein product is CASLGQGNQPQHF.

The V gene is TRBV5-6, the J gene TRBJ2-1; 8 nucleotides match TRBD2. This CDR3 is 16 amino acids long. The germline V gene encodes CDR1 SGHDT and CDR2 YYEEEE. V was clipped by 2 bases and J by 4 bases; unmatched bases: 8. CDR3 protein: CASSFLAGTPYNEQFF. The DNA of the CDR3 is TGTGCCAGCAGCTTCTTAGCGGGAACCCCTTACAATGAGCAGTTCTTC.

This clone was observed a single time. This chain links TRBV11-2 with TRBJ2-5; TRBD2 agrees at 13 bases. The germline gives CDR1 SGHAT, CDR2 FQNNGV. Trimming at V came to 5 bases and at J to 2 bases, leaving 8 bases not matched to a gene. This CDR3 contains 17 residues. The CDR3 DNA is TGTGCCAGCAGCCCAGGACTAGCGGGAGTCGGGCAAGAGACCCAGTACTTC. Its translation is CASSPGLAGVGQETQYF.

This chain uses TRBV5-1 with TRBJ2-3, with D tentatively TRBD2 (5 bases). This CDR3 has 13 amino acids. Germline CDR1 is SGHRS and CDR2 is YFSETQ. Trimming pared 7 bases from V and 2 bases from J, leaving 11 bases between. The CDR3 DNA reads as TGCGCCAGCGGCGAGGGCGCCACAGATACGCAGTATTTT. Translation gives CASGEGATDTQYF.

The rearrangement uses TRBV7-8 and TRBJ2-3; 7 bases agree with TRBD2. CDR1 is SGHVS and CDR2 is FQNEAQ in the germline V gene. The CDR3 consists of 16 residues. With V trimmed by 5 bases and J by 2 bases, 10 bases remained unmatched. This CDR3 is CASSPVEGLHTDTQYF. The CDR3 DNA sequence: TGTGCCAGCAGCCCTGTTGAGGGACTACACACAGATACGCAGTATTTT.

The rearrangement joins TRBV9 to TRBJ2-5, with TRBD2 identical over 8 bases. From germline, CDR1 is SGDLS and CDR2 YYNGEE. Germline trimming cut 3 bases from V and 7 bases from J; bases unmatched to any gene: 5. The CDR3 length is 13 residues. CDR3 DNA: TGTGCCAGCAGCGCCCCGGCGGGGGGGACCCAGTACTTC. This encodes CASSAPAGGTQYF. Together with reference TRBV9 and TRBJ2-5, the CDR3 gives the full variable domain: DSGVTQTPKHLITATGQRVTLRCSPRSGDLSVYWYQQSLDQGLQFLIQYYNGEERAKGNILERFSAQQFPDLHSELNLSSLELGDSALYFCASSAPAGGTQYFGPGTRLLVL.

The CDR3 bases are TGCGCCAGCAGCCAAGCTCCAGCGGCCTCCTACAATGAGCAGTTCTTC. This codes for CASSQAPAASYNEQFF. The gene calls are TRBV4-1 and TRBJ2-1, with a weak D call TRBD2 (5 bases). Germline lookup yields CDR1 MGHRA and CDR2 YSYEKL. V was pared by 1 base and J by 0 bases, with 10 bases between. The CDR3 consists of 16 residues.

There are a few counts of this clone. The chain employs TRBV10-1 and TRBJ2-7; 9 bases are a match to TRBD2. V shed 4 bases and J 2 bases; nucleotides not matched to a gene: 3. In germline, CDR1 is WNHNN, CDR2 SYGVQD (reference sequence). The CDR3 is made up of 14 amino acids. In nucleotides, the CDR3 is TGCGCCAGCAGTGGTAGCGGGAGCACCTACGAGCAGTACTTC. Protein: CASSGSGSTYEQYF.

This clone is a singleton in its sample. The J gene is TRBJ2-6, the V gene TRBV6-5; D is undetermined. V was shortened by 4 bases and J by 0 bases, with 10 bases between the two germline ends. CDR3 length: 16 amino acids. Per germline, CDR1 MNHEY and CDR2 SVGAGI. The CDR3 sequence is CASSSYTNSGANVLTF. The CDR3 DNA sequence: TGTGCCAGCAGTTCGTACACTAACTCTGGGGCCAACGTCCTGACTTTC.

The chain joins TRBV10-1 to TRBJ2-1, with D tentatively TRBD2 (6 bases). V was pared by 3 bases and J by 6 bases, with 12 bases between. The germline V gene has CDR1 WNHNN and CDR2 SYGVQD (reference sequence). The CDR3 length is 14 residues. CDR3 loop: CASSDGGTINEQFF. The CDR3 bases are TGCGCCAGCAGTGATGGCGGGACGATCAATGAGCAGTTCTTC.